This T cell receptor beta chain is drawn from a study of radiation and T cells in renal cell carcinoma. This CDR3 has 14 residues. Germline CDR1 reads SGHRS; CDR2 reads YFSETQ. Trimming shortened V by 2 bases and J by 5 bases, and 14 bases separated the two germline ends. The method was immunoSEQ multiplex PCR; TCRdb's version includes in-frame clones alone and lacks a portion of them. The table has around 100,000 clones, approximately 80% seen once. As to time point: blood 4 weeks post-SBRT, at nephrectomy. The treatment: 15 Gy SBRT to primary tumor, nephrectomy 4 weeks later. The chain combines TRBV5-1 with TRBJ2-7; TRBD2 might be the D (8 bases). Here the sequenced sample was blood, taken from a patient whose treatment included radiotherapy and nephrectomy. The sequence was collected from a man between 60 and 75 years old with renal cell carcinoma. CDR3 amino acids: CASSFSGGGNEQYF. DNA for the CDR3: TGCGCCAGCAGCTTTTCGGGAGGGGGCAACGAGCAGTACTTC.